One and the same sample provided the 22 T cell receptor beta chains below, sequenced in a study of blood T cell repertoires in COVID-19 (dated by TCRdb to 2018 to 2021). Library construction relied on the immunoSEQ multiplex PCR assay. TCRdb obtained this table from immuneACCESS and retained in-frame rearrangements with V and J assigned. These tables miss some clones; where compared with another copy, unresolved V genes account for less than half of the shortfall, and the remainder is unexplained. The sample data list roughly 200,000 clones, and about 78% of these were observed just once. The ten largest clonotypes hold 8.5% to 10% of the sample. The sequenced sample was peripheral blood. The receptors originated from a woman between 45 and 60 years old with active or convalescent COVID-19.

This chain connects TRBV5-6 to TRBJ1-5; tentatively, D is TRBD1 (6 bases). The germline V and J ends were trimmed by 2 bases and 1 base, with 10 bases remaining between them. The germline CDR1 and CDR2 sequences are SGHDT and YYEEEE. This CDR3 spans 15 amino acids. The chain's CDR3 is CASSLRGASNQPQHF. CDR3 nucleotide sequence: TGTGCCAGCAGCTTACGGGGGGCGAGCAATCAGCCCCAGCATTTT. The variable domain in full, with the rest retrieved from reference TRBV5-6 and TRBJ1-5, is DAGVTQSPTHLIKTRGQQVTLRCSPKSGHDTVSWYQQALGQGPQFIFQYYEEEERQRGNFPDRFSGHQFPNYSSELNVNALLLGDSALYLCASSLRGASNQPQHFGDGTRLSIL.

The chain recombines TRBV28 with TRBJ2-7; D uncertain. Germline CDR1 MDHEN, CDR2 SYDVKM. The CDR3 consists of 15 residues. V was pared by 2 bases and J by 0 bases, with 11 bases between. CDR3 DNA sequence: TGTGCCAGCAGTTTAATTGCATCCGGCTCCTACGAGCAGTACTTC. Its protein product is CASSLIASGSYEQYF.

The chain combines TRBV6-4 with TRBJ1-2; TRBD1 agrees at 10 bases. Trimming took 0 bases from V and 7 from J; bases not matched to a gene: 14. There are 18 residues in the CDR3. CDR1 and CDR2 (germline): MRHNA, SNTAGT. The CDR3 DNA reads TGTGCCAGCAGTGACTCGAAGGACAGGGGGTTTTTGATGGGTGGCTACACCTTC. This sequence encodes CASSDSKDRGFLMGGYTF.

This clone was observed a single time. This chain uses TRBV5-1 with TRBJ2-5, with 12 bases aligning to TRBD1. CDR3 length: 17 residues. The germline V gene has CDR1 SGHRS and CDR2 YFSETQ. After removal of 0 bases from V and 6 bases from J, the junction contained 9 bases not matched to a gene. DNA for the CDR3: TGCGCCAGCAGCTTGGCGATCGGGACAGGGGGCACGAAGACCCAGTACTTC. It specifies CASSLAIGTGGTKTQYF.

This clone came up once. V gene TRBV6-5 combines with J gene TRBJ1-2; the match to TRBD1 covers 7 bases. Germline assignment: CDR1 MNHEY and CDR2 SVGAGI. The CDR3 has 14 residues. J lost 5 bases, V lost 5 bases, and 8 bases had no gene match. The CDR3 loop is CASSPRDSLYGYTF. The CDR3 nucleotides read TGTGCCAGCAGTCCCCGGGACAGCTTGTATGGCTACACCTTC.

The J gene is TRBJ2-2, the V gene TRBV29-1, with 8 positions matching TRBD2. CDR1 and CDR2 from the germline V gene are SQVTM and ANQGSEA. Unmatched junction bases numbered 4, after V lost 3 bases and J lost 4 bases. The CDR3 is 14 amino acids. CDR3 amino acids: CSVEAGGGTGELFF. CDR3 coding DNA: TGCAGCGTTGAGGCGGGAGGTGGCACCGGGGAGCTGTTTTTT.

The V gene is TRBV5-6, the J gene TRBJ2-5; 9 bases agree with TRBD2. The junction had 10 bases not matched to a gene; V was cut back by 0 bases and J by 1 base. The CDR3 is 18 amino acids. Germline V gene data show CDR1 as SGHDT and CDR2 as YYEEEE. For the CDR3, the DNA is TGTGCCAGCAGCTTGGCCAGGAGGAGCGGGGGGACCCAAGAGACCCAGTACTTC. Protein sequence: CASSLARRSGGTQETQYF. Full variable domain (outside the CDR3, taken from reference TRBV5-6 and TRBJ2-5): DAGVTQSPTHLIKTRGQQVTLRCSPKSGHDTVSWYQQALGQGPQFIFQYYEEEERQRGNFPDRFSGHQFPNYSSELNVNALLLGDSALYLCASSLARRSGGTQETQYFGPGTRLLVL.

The chain has TRBV9 and TRBJ2-2; TRBD1 might be the D (5 bases). CDR3 length equals 17 residues. CDR1 and CDR2 from the germline V gene are SGDLS and YYNGEE. Deletions cut 4 bases from V and 4 bases from J, with 20 bases between. The DNA of the CDR3 is TGTGCCAGCAGCCCCCGTAAAATTGGCCAGGGCACCGGGGAGCTGTTTTTT. Protein sequence: CASSPRKIGQGTGELFF.

The chain links TRBV27 to TRBJ1-5; 7 bases match TRBD1. The length of the CDR3 is 18 residues. CDR1 MNHEY and CDR2 SMNVEV come from the germline V gene (reference sequence). V gave up 0 bases and J gave up 3 bases; unmatched junction bases: 11. CDR3 in amino acids: CASSLSPRGQRNNQPQHF. CDR3 in DNA: TGTGCCAGCAGTTTATCTCCCCGGGGACAGAGGAACAATCAGCCCCAGCATTTT.

The V call is TRBV19, the J call TRBJ2-4; TRBD1 might be the D (5 bases). The CDR3 extends over 14 amino acids. Germline assignment: CDR1 LNHDA and CDR2 SQIVND (reference sequence). V was shortened by 1 base and J by 5 bases, with 9 bases between the two germline ends. The CDR3 reads CASSIGQQENIQYF. The CDR3 DNA reads as TGTGCCAGTAGTATAGGACAGCAAGAAAACATTCAGTACTTC.

The chain employs TRBV3-1 (or the pseudogene TRBV3-2) and TRBJ1-2, with D possibly matching TRBD1 (6 bases). Trimming shortened V by 4 bases and J by 2 bases, and 14 bases separated the two germline ends. The CDR3 has 15 amino acids. Germline V gene data show CDR1 as LGHDT and CDR2 as YNNKEL (reference sequence). CDR3 residues: CASSLGHYLNYGYTF. The DNA for the CDR3 is TGTGCCAGCAGCCTGGGACACTACCTCAACTATGGCTACACCTTC.

Notes on this clone: Germline is not matched at one junction end, which may reflect a read error. Other DNA sequences within the sample encode an identical CDR3. The chain has TRBV11-3 and TRBJ2-2; 11 bases align to TRBD2. Germline CDR1 reads SGHNT; CDR2 reads YENEEA. CDR3 size: 15 residues. The CDR3 reads CASSPRSGGAGELFF. Written as DNA, the CDR3 is TGTGCTAGCAGCCCTCGTAGCGGGGGGGCCGGGGAGCTGTTTTTT.

The J gene is TRBJ1-5, the V gene TRBV5-8; 12 nucleotides match TRBD1. This CDR3 contains 16 residues. After removal of 4 bases from V and 2 bases from J, the junction contained 4 bases not matched to a gene. Germline loops: CDR1 SGHTS, CDR2 YDEGEE. CDR3 coding DNA: TGTGCCAGCAGCCCCTGGGACAGGGGGCGCAATCAGCCCCAGCATTTT. Amino acid sequence: CASSPWDRGRNQPQHF. Drawing the rest from reference TRBV5-8 and TRBJ1-5, the complete variable domain is EAGVTQSPTHLIKTRGQQATLRCSPISGHTSVYWYQQALGLGLQFLLWYDEGEERNRGNFPPRFSGRQFPNYSSELNVNALELEDSALYLCASSPWDRGRNQPQHFGDGTRLSIL.

V usage is TRBV7-2 and J usage is TRBJ1-1; TRBD1 agrees at 7 bases. CDR1 and CDR2 from the germline V gene are SGHTA and FQGNSA. The CDR3 is made up of 16 amino acids. Trimming took 1 base from V and 4 from J; bases not matched to a gene: 9. The CDR3 coding sequence is TGTGCCAGCAGCTTAGGACAGGGCGGAAGTGGCACTGAAGCTTTCTTT. Translated: CASSLGQGGSGTEAFF.

This chain links TRBV19 with TRBJ1-5, with D possibly matching TRBD1 (5 bases). The CDR3 covers 13 residues. CDR1 and CDR2 (germline): LNHDA, SQIVND (reference sequence). The ends were cut back, 11 bases at V and 4 bases at J, with 15 bases in the middle. CDR3: CAGAGGENQPQHF. The CDR3 region has the DNA TGTGCCGGCGCGGGGGGGGAGAATCAGCCCCAGCATTTT.

The J gene is TRBJ2-3, the V gene TRBV27; 12 bases fit TRBD1. CDR1 is MNHEY and CDR2 is SMNVEV in the germline V gene (reference sequence). This CDR3 has 15 residues. The V segment lost 3 bases and the J segment 7 bases; nucleotides outside the gene matches: 5. The CDR3 DNA follows: TGTGCCAGCAGTTTTGGGACAGGGGGCTTGAATACGCAGTATTTT. It specifies CASSFGTGGLNTQYF.

The V gene is TRBV7-2, the J gene TRBJ1-2; TRBD1 matches at 9 bases. Germline V lookup: CDR1 SGHTA, CDR2 FQGNSA. The CDR3 runs to 14 residues. J lost 8 bases, V lost 2 bases, and 6 bases had no gene match. CDR3 in amino acids: CASSLTGTGKGYTF. As DNA, the CDR3 is TGTGCCAGCAGCTTAACCGGGACAGGGAAAGGCTACACCTTC.

The chain carries TRBV30 and TRBJ2-1; either TRBD1 or TRBD2 may fit D (6 bases each). Deletions cut 5 bases from V and 0 bases from J, with 11 bases between. The CDR3 is made up of 14 amino acids. The V gene's germline CDR1 is GTSNPN and CDR2 SVGIG (reference sequence). The DNA of the CDR3 is TGTGCCTGGGGGGGGCGGAGCTCCTACAATGAGCAGTTCTTC. This gives the protein CAWGGRSSYNEQFF. Complete variable domain (other parts from reference TRBV30 and TRBJ2-1): SQTIHQWPATLVQPVGSPLSLECTVEGTSNPNLYWYRQAAGRGLQLLFYSVGIGQISSEVPQNLSASRPQDRQFILSSKKLLLSDSGFYLCAWGGRSSYNEQFFGPGTRLTVL.

There are a few counts of this clone. This rearrangement joins TRBV6-5 to TRBJ1-1, with D hard to call. Germline V gene lookup returns CDR1 MNHEY and CDR2 SVGAGI. The CDR3 runs to 15 residues. V was trimmed by 6 bases and J by 2 bases, leaving 16 bases between them. Written as DNA, the CDR3 is TGTGCCAGCAGGCGGAGAGGGCAGCCCAACACTGAAGCTTTCTTT. Protein: CASRRRGQPNTEAFF.

The CDR3 is CASSGTGKGPGTEAFF. The CDR3 nucleotides are TGTGCCAGCAGTGGGACAGGGAAGGGTCCGGGCACTGAAGCTTTCTTT. The J gene is TRBJ1-1, the V gene TRBV2; 8 nucleotides align to TRBD1. Germline CDR1 and CDR2: SNHLY and FYNNEI. This CDR3 is 16 amino acids long. With 4 bases clipped from V and 4 bases from J, the junction kept 11 bases outside the gene matches.

V usage is TRBV28 and J usage is TRBJ1-1, with D possibly matching TRBD1 (6 bases). The V end lost 5 bases, the J end lost 0 bases, and 13 bases lay between the germline ends. Germline CDR1 is MDHEN and CDR2 is SYDVKM. The CDR3 totals 15 residues. The CDR3 DNA sequence: TGTGCCAGCAGTCTTACAGGGATTATGAACACTGAAGCTTTCTTT. Amino acids: CASSLTGIMNTEAFF.

The V and J genes are TRBV7-2 and TRBJ2-3, with TRBD2 matching 8 bases. V lost 5 bases, J lost 4 bases, and 14 bases stayed unmatched. Germline V gives CDR1 SGHTA, CDR2 FQGNSA. The CDR3 contains 17 residues. CDR3 loop: CASSPPGGGSWSDTQYF. Written as DNA, the CDR3 is TGTGCCAGCAGCCCCCCGGGGGGGGGCAGTTGGTCAGATACGCAGTATTTT.